These 28 T cell receptor beta chains share one sample of origin, sequenced in a study of blood T cells in healthy people across ages. A sample-barcoded 5' primer and a J-beta primer mix were used in a second PCR of roughly 7 to 12 cycles. TCRdb recomputed calls from the 5' RACE reads with MiXCR, one row per CDR3 protein. The sample consists of approximately 790,000 distinct CDR3 sequences, under 80% of them appearing once. Sequencing was done on a sample of blood. The receptors stem from a man aged 30 to 45 in good health.

The gene calls are TRBV20-1 and TRBJ1-2, with D perhaps TRBD1 (5 bases). This CDR3 spans 14 amino acids. Germline lookup yields CDR1 DFQATT and CDR2 SNEGSKA (reference sequence). V was clipped by 3 bases and J by 2 bases, with 13 bases between them. For the CDR3, the DNA is TGCAGTGCTAGCCCCGGACACGGAAACTATGGCTACACCTTC. Translated: CSASPGHGNYGYTF.

The chain recombines TRBV3-1 with TRBJ1-6; unclear D gene. Deletions cut 0 bases from V and 9 bases from J, with 15 bases between. CDR1 is LGHDT, CDR2 YNNKEL, per germline (reference sequence). This CDR3 comprises 16 residues. CDR3 bases: TGTGCCAGCAGCCAAGATCAAGCAACAGAAAGTTCACCCCTCCACTTT. Translating it yields CASSQDQATESSPLHF.

The V and J genes are TRBV20-1 and TRBJ2-3, with 14 bases fitting TRBD2. V shed 3 bases and J 1 base; nucleotides not matched to a gene: 12. The germline V gene has CDR1 DFQATT and CDR2 SNEGSKA (reference sequence). CDR3 length: 19 residues. CDR3 amino acids: CSARAQTSGGVGGTDTQYF. DNA of the CDR3: TGCAGTGCTAGGGCCCAGACTAGCGGGGGGGTGGGTGGCACAGATACGCAGTATTTT.

Many counts were recorded for this clonotype. This chain connects TRBV7-2 to TRBJ2-3; tentatively, D is TRBD2 (5 bases). Deletions cut 3 bases from V and 0 bases from J, with 10 bases between. Germline CDR1 and CDR2: SGHTA and FQGNSA. The CDR3 extends over 15 amino acids. CDR3 nucleotides: TGTGCCAGCAGCTTGGTCGGAGGTAGCACAGATACGCAGTATTTT. Protein: CASSLVGGSTDTQYF. Looking up the rest from reference TRBV7-2 and TRBJ2-3 gives the full variable domain: GAGVSQSPSNKVTEKGKDVELRCDPISGHTALYWYRQSLGQGLEFLIYFQGNSAPDKSGLPSDRFSAERTGGSVSTLTIQRTQQEDSAVYLCASSLVGGSTDTQYFGPGTRLTVL.

A word on this clonotype: With a much larger clone just one base away, this may be a read error. The V call is TRBV12-3 or TRBV12-4, the J call TRBJ2-3; TRBD1 aligns across 8 bases. CDR3 length: 16 residues. V trimming: 4 bases; J trimming: 4 bases; junction bases outside the gene matches: 10. The CDR3 is CASSWTGRMSSDTQYF. For the CDR3, the DNA is TGTGCCAGCAGTTGGACAGGGCGTATGTCCTCAGATACGCAGTATTTT.

This chain uses TRBV5-1 with TRBJ2-7; TRBD1 is a possible D gene (6 bases). Trimming pared 5 bases from V and 4 bases from J, leaving 22 bases between. Germline values: CDR1 SGHRS, CDR2 YFSETQ. CDR3 length equals 16 residues. The chain's CDR3 is CASSSHTTGKGYEQYF. The CDR3, as DNA: TGCGCCAGCAGTTCCCATACAACAGGGAAGGGTTACGAGCAGTACTTC.

This clonotype is a singleton in its sample. The genes are TRBV4-2 and TRBJ2-1; 8 bases map to TRBD2. The V and J ends lost 1 base and 6 bases, in that order; junction bases with no gene match: 5. This CDR3 is 15 amino acids long. The germline gives CDR1 LGHNA, CDR2 YNFKEQ. For the CDR3, the DNA is TGTGCCAGCAGCCAAGCTGGGACTAGGGCCAATGAGCAGTTCTTC. Its translation is CASSQAGTRANEQFF.

The CDR3 loop reads CASSYPRGQGVHEQYF. In nucleotides, the CDR3 is TGTGCCAGCAGTTACCCCCGGGGACAGGGGGTCCACGAGCAGTACTTC. The genes are TRBV6-5 and TRBJ2-7; 11 bases are a match to TRBD1. The germline gives CDR1 MNHEY, CDR2 SVGAGI. With 2 bases clipped from V and 5 bases from J, the junction kept 8 bases outside the gene matches. The CDR3 has 16 amino acids.

This clonotype occurred a few times. The rearrangement uses TRBV5-5 and TRBJ2-3; the D is unclear. Trimming took off 4 bases at V and 1 base at J, with 10 bases between the two ends. The germline V gene encodes CDR1 SGHKS and CDR2 YYEKEE (reference sequence). The CDR3 contains 14 residues. CDR3 region: CASSPRAGTDTQYF. CDR3 bases: TGTGCCAGCAGCCCCCGGGCCGGCACAGATACGCAGTATTTT.

This clonotype was seen many times. Here the CDR3 reads CASSSLGTPNEQFF. DNA of the CDR3: TGTGCCAGCAGTTCCCTCGGGACACCCAATGAGCAGTTCTTC. The V and J genes are TRBV6-5 and TRBJ2-1; D may be TRBD1 (6 bases). The CDR3 has 14 residues. V gave up 4 bases and J gave up 6 bases, with 13 bases separating them. Germline loops: CDR1 MNHEY, CDR2 SVGAGI.

The chain joins TRBV4-3 to TRBJ2-5; D is tentatively TRBD1 or TRBD2 (5 bases each). V was clipped by 0 bases and J by 2 bases, with 13 bases between them. This CDR3 has 16 residues. Germline V gene lookup returns CDR1 LGHNA and CDR2 YSLEER. The chain's CDR3 is CASSQDRPGAQETQYF. The CDR3, as DNA: TGCGCCAGCAGCCAAGACCGGCCCGGGGCACAAGAGACCCAGTACTTC.

The chain uses TRBV9 and TRBJ2-1; the D gene is possibly TRBD1 (5 bases). V was clipped by 2 bases and J by 0 bases, with 9 bases between them. The germline V gene encodes CDR1 SGDLS and CDR2 YYNGEE. The CDR3 sequence is 15 residues long. CDR3 in amino acids: CASSVTDSSYNEQFF. CDR3 DNA: TGTGCCAGCAGCGTGACAGACAGCTCCTACAATGAGCAGTTCTTC.

The chain recombines TRBV18 with TRBJ2-7, with TRBD1 identical over 11 bases. With 5 bases clipped from V and 3 bases from J, the junction kept 6 bases outside the gene matches. Looked up from germline, CDR1 is KGHSH and CDR2 is LQKENI. The length of the CDR3 is 15 residues. The CDR3 DNA is TGTGCCAGCTCATCACAGGGACAGGGGGTCTACGAGCAGTACTTC. Encoded protein: CASSSQGQGVYEQYF.

This clonotype was seen only a few times. The genes are TRBV7-2 and TRBJ2-3; 12 nucleotides match TRBD2. The CDR3 sequence is 17 residues long. J lost 5 bases, V lost 5 bases, and 11 bases had no gene match. Germline CDR1 SGHTA, CDR2 FQGNSA. The CDR3 region has the DNA TGTGCCAGCAGCCCTTACGTGGCTAGCGGGGGGGTAGATACGCAGTATTTT. Protein: CASSPYVASGGVDTQYF.

This clonotype was seen only a few times. V gene TRBV29-1 combines with J gene TRBJ2-3; D possibly corresponds to TRBD2 (6 bases). Germline values: CDR1 SQVTM, CDR2 ANQGSEA. V lost 3 bases to trimming and J lost 0 bases, with 10 bases between them. This CDR3 spans 14 amino acids. In nucleotides, the CDR3 is TGCAGCGTTGAGGATAGCGGTAGCACAGATACGCAGTATTTT. The encoded protein is CSVEDSGSTDTQYF.

This clonotype was detected a few times. The chain joins TRBV14 to TRBJ2-7; 9 bases match TRBD1. There are 16 residues in the CDR3. V gave up 4 bases and J gave up 6 bases; unmatched junction bases: 13. Germline V gene data show CDR1 as SGHDN and CDR2 as FVKESK. This chain's CDR3 is CASSPSWVQGAFEQYF. In DNA, the CDR3 is TGTGCCAGCAGCCCTAGCTGGGTACAGGGGGCTTTCGAGCAGTACTTC.

J is TRBJ2-3 and V is TRBV7-9; D not resolved. Per germline, CDR1 SEHNR and CDR2 FQNEAQ (reference sequence). With 6 bases removed from V and 2 bases from J, the gap between germline ends came to 9 bases. This CDR3 has 13 residues. The CDR3 is CASSDFHTDTQYF. CDR3 nucleotides: TGTGCCAGCAGTGATTTCCACACAGATACGCAGTATTTT.

This rearrangement joins TRBV20-1 to TRBJ1-2, with TRBD1 identical over 7 bases. The germline V gene has CDR1 DFQATT and CDR2 SNEGSKA (reference sequence). Trimming at V came to 1 base and at J to 1 base, leaving 3 bases not matched to a gene. The CDR3 runs to 14 residues. Written as DNA, the CDR3 is TGCAGTGCTAGAGCACAGGGGTTTAACTATGGCTACACCTTC. Amino acids: CSARAQGFNYGYTF.

This clonotype was recorded a few times. The chain recombines TRBV25-1 with TRBJ2-5; 7 nucleotides agree with TRBD2. The germline V gene encodes CDR1 MGHDK and CDR2 SYGVNS. The CDR3 spans 14 residues. V gave up 5 bases and J gave up 5 bases; unmatched junction bases: 8. The CDR3 loop reads CASSLPTSQETQYF. The CDR3 region has the DNA TGTGCCAGCAGTTTACCGACTAGCCAGGAGACCCAGTACTTC.

V gene TRBV5-1 combines with J gene TRBJ2-6, with D possibly being TRBD1 (5 bases). The CDR3 loop spans 17 amino acids. Germline values: CDR1 SGHRS, CDR2 YFSETQ. V was pared by 4 bases and J by 1 base, with 15 bases between. The CDR3 DNA follows: TGCGCCAGCAGCCCGATGGAACAGGCTTCTGGGGCCAACGTCCTGACTTTC. This codes for CASSPMEQASGANVLTF.

V is TRBV27 and J is TRBJ2-1; TRBD2 is a possible D gene (5 bases). Germline values: CDR1 MNHEY, CDR2 SMNVEV (reference sequence). The CDR3 loop spans 16 amino acids. V was pared by 1 base and J by 0 bases, with 10 bases between. CDR3 sequence reads: CASSLFVGSSYNEQFF. The CDR3 nucleotides are TGTGCCAGCAGTTTATTTGTGGGGAGCTCCTACAATGAGCAGTTCTTC.

V usage is TRBV20-1 and J usage is TRBJ2-5; TRBD2 is a possible D gene (6 bases). Deletions cut 3 bases from V and 1 base from J, with 15 bases between. CDR1 is DFQATT and CDR2 is SNEGSKA in the germline V gene (reference sequence). The CDR3 covers 15 residues. CDR3 nucleotides: TGCAGTGCTAGTAATGGGGGGACGGTCCAAGAGACCCAGTACTTC. It encodes CSASNGGTVQETQYF.

As DNA, the CDR3 is TGCAGCGTTGAGATCGGACCGAGGGCTTATGGCTACACCTTC. The encoded protein is CSVEIGPRAYGYTF. The chain couples TRBV29-1 to TRBJ1-2; D is undetermined. The CDR3 runs to 14 residues. CDR1 and CDR2 from the germline V gene are SQVTM and ANQGSEA. The V end was cut by 3 bases, the J end by 5 bases, with 16 bases between.

The chain links TRBV20-1 to TRBJ2-5, with D perhaps TRBD1 (6 bases). The CDR3 is 13 amino acids. The V end lost 3 bases, the J end lost 2 bases, and 10 bases lay between the germline ends. Germline V gene sequence: CDR1 DFQATT, CDR2 SNEGSKA (reference sequence). CDR3 residues: CSASTQGQETQYF. CDR3 DNA: TGCAGTGCTAGTACTCAGGGGCAAGAGACCCAGTACTTC.

The chain couples TRBV7-9 to TRBJ2-4; 7 nucleotides agree with TRBD1. The DNA end lines up better with TRBJ2-7; the J call may be wrong. CDR1 is SEHNR and CDR2 is FQNEAQ in the germline V gene (reference sequence). CDR3 length: 14 residues. The CDR3 region has the DNA TGTGCCAGCAGCTTCTCAGGCAGGGGGTACGAGCAGTACTTC. This codes for CASSFSGRGYEQYF.

This chain links TRBV7-2 with TRBJ1-2, with 11 bases that match TRBD1. The CDR3 loop spans 15 amino acids. Germline values: CDR1 SGHTA, CDR2 FQGNSA. V was clipped by 5 bases and J by 7 bases; unmatched bases: 9. The CDR3 nucleotides are TGTGCCAGCAGCCCTTGGACAGGGGGCACGGGTGGCTACACCTTC. This gives the protein CASSPWTGGTGGYTF.

This chain links TRBV20-1 with TRBJ2-5, with no clear D. The J call may be incorrect, as the DNA end agrees better with TRBJ2-7. This CDR3 is 12 amino acids long. From germline, CDR1 is DFQATT and CDR2 SNEGSKA (reference sequence). The CDR3 loop reads CSVKSGSDEQYF. For the CDR3, the DNA is TGCAGTGTCAAGTCCGGGTCCGACGAGCAGTACTTC.

Many counts were recorded for this clonotype. V is TRBV6-5 and J is TRBJ2-4; 13 bases line up with TRBD2. CDR3 length: 16 residues. The V and J ends lost 4 bases and 7 bases, in that order; junction bases with no gene match: 7. Germline V lookup: CDR1 MNHEY, CDR2 SVGAGI. The DNA for the CDR3 is TGTGCCAGCAGTTCCCAACTAGCGGGGGGGCGGAACATTCAGTACTTC. This sequence encodes CASSSQLAGGRNIQYF.